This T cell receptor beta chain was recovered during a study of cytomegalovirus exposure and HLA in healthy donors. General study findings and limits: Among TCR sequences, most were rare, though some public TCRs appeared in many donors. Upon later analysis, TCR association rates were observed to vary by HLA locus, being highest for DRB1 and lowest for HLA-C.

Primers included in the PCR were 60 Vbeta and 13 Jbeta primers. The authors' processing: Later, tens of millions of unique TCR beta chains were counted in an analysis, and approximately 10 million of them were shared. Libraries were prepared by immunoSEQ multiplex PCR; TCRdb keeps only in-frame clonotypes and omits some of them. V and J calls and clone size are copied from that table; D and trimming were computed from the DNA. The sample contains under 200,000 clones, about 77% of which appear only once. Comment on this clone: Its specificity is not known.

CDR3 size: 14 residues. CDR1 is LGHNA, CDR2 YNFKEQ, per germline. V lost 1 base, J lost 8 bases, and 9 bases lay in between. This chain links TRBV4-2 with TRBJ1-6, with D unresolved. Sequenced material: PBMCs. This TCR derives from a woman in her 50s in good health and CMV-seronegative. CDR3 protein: CASSQVNPDSPLHF. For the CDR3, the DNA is TGTGCCAGCAGCCAAGTTAACCCGGATTCACCCCTCCACTTT.